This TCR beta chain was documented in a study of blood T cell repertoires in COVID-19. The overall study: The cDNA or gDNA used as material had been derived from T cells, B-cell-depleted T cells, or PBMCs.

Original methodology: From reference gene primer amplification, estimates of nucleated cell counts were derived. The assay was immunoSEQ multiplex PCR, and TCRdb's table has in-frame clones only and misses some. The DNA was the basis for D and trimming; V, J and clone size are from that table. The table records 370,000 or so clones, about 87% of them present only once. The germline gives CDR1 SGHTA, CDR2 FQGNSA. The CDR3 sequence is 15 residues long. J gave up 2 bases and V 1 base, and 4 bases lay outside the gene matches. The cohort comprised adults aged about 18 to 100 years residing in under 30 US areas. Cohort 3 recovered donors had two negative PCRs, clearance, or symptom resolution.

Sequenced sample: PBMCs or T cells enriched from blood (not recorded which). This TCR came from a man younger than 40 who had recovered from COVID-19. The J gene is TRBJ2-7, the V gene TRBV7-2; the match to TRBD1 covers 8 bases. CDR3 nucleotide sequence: TGTGCCAGCAGCTTAGGGGACAGGATGACCTACGAGCAGTACTTC. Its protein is CASSLGDRMTYEQYF.